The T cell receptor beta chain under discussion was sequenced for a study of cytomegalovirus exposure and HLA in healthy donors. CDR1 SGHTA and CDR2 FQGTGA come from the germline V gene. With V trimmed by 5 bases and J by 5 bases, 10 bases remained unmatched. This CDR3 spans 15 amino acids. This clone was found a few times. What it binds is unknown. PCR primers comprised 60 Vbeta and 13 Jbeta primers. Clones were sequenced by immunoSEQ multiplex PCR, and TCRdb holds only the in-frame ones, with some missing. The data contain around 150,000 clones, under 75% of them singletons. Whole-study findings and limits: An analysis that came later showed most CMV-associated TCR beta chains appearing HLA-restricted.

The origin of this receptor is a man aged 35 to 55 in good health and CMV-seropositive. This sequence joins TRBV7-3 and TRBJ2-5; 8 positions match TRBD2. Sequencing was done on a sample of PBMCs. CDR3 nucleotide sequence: TGTGCCAGCAGCGAGACGGGGGGGGCGCGGGAGACCCAGTACTTC. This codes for CASSETGGARETQYF.